These 9 T cell receptor beta chains share one sample of origin, sequenced in a study of radiotherapy plus CTLA-4 blockade in lung cancer. TCRdb's copy holds only in-frame clones and misses some; the assay was immunoSEQ multiplex PCR. The sample carries roughly 68,000 clones, 78% recorded once. The sequencing here drew on peripheral blood, taken from a patient treated with radiotherapy plus ipilimumab. Every receptor here comes from a human donor with non-small cell lung cancer who had a complete response to radiotherapy plus ipilimumab.

The chain uses TRBV5-1 and TRBJ1-4, with a possible D match to TRBD1 (5 bases). With 4 bases removed from V and 5 bases from J, the gap between germline ends came to 18 bases. Germline V lookup: CDR1 SGHRS, CDR2 YFSETQ. The CDR3 length is 16 residues. The CDR3 sequence is CASSSETGVENEKLFF. Written as DNA, the CDR3 is TGCGCCAGCAGCAGTGAAACGGGGGTAGAAAATGAAAAACTGTTTTTT.

This sequence joins TRBV5-1 and TRBJ2-1; maybe TRBD2 (6 bases). Germline V gene lookup returns CDR1 SGHRS and CDR2 YFSETQ. With 4 bases removed from V and 6 bases from J, the gap between germline ends came to 11 bases. The CDR3 contains 13 residues. The chain's CDR3 is CASSPGGSNEQFF. The CDR3 coding sequence is TGCGCCAGCAGCCCCGGAGGGTCCAATGAGCAGTTCTTC.

This clone was counted a single time. V and J are TRBV5-4 and TRBJ1-2, with D perhaps TRBD1 (6 bases). The CDR3 is 15 amino acids. V dropped 4 bases and J dropped 5 bases, with 18 bases sitting between them. Germline V lookup: CDR1 SGHNT, CDR2 YYREEE (reference sequence). The CDR3 nucleotides read TGTGCCAGCAGCCCACAATCACAGGGAATATATGGCTACACCTTC. Encoded protein: CASSPQSQGIYGYTF.

The chain combines TRBV27 with TRBJ2-5; 9 nucleotides line up with TRBD2. Trimming at V came to 1 base and at J to 4 bases, leaving 4 bases not matched to a gene. This CDR3 has 15 amino acids. CDR1 and CDR2 (germline): MNHEY, SMNVEV (reference sequence). The CDR3 sequence is CASSLWLAGLETQYF. CDR3 coding DNA: TGTGCCAGCAGTTTATGGCTAGCGGGATTAGAGACCCAGTACTTC.

This chain uses TRBV12-5 with TRBJ2-6; D is undetermined. Germline V gene data show CDR1 as LGHNT and CDR2 as FRNRAP. The CDR3 spans 17 residues. Trimming removed 2 bases at V and 0 bases at J, with 11 bases between. The CDR3 nucleotides read TGTGCTAGTGGTTTGTTACGGATCCTCTCTGGGGCCAACGTCCTGACTTTC. It encodes CASGLLRILSGANVLTF.

A note on this clone: At the DNA level, this CDR3 is encoded by other sequences in the same sample as well. The V and J genes are TRBV7-9 and TRBJ1-2; a weak D match, TRBD1 (5 bases). The V gene's germline CDR1 is SEHNR and CDR2 FQNEAQ (reference sequence). Trimming cost V 3 bases and J 6 bases, with 23 bases left between them. The CDR3 has 17 amino acids. The CDR3 DNA reads as TGTGCCAGCAGCTTGATGGGCCGGGTACTGGGGGGGGATGGCTACACCTTC. Its protein product is CASSLMGRVLGGDGYTF.

This clone was observed a few times. The genes are TRBV5-4 and TRBJ2-2, with 14 positions matching TRBD2. Losses at the gene ends were 0 bases for V and 1 base for J; bases not matched to a gene: 8. Germline CDR1 and CDR2: SGHNT and YYREEE (reference sequence). The CDR3 consists of 20 residues. The CDR3 is CASSLDLGLAGAENTGELFF. In nucleotides, the CDR3 is TGTGCCAGCAGCTTGGACTTGGGACTAGCGGGGGCGGAGAACACCGGGGAGCTGTTTTTT. Drawing the rest from reference TRBV5-4 and TRBJ2-2, the complete variable domain is ETGVTQSPTHLIKTRGQQVTLRCSSQSGHNTVSWYQQALGQGPQFIFQYYREEENGRGNFPPRFSGLQFPNYSSELNVNALELDDSALYLCASSLDLGLAGAENTGELFFGEGSRLTVL.

The J gene is TRBJ1-1, the V gene TRBV6-1; D not resolved. This CDR3 contains 14 residues. Per germline, CDR1 MNHNS and CDR2 SASEGT. V was clipped by 2 bases and J by 8 bases, with 15 bases between them. CDR3 sequence reads: CASSEYGRRAEAFF. The CDR3 region has the DNA TGTGCCAGCAGTGAATACGGCAGGCGGGCGGAAGCTTTCTTT.

The J gene is TRBJ1-3, the V gene TRBV10-2; possibly TRBD1 for D (5 bases). Trimming cost V 5 bases and J 0 bases, with 8 bases left between them. In germline, CDR1 is WSHSY, CDR2 SAAADI. The CDR3 contains 14 residues. In DNA form, the CDR3 reads TGCGCCAGCAGTCGACAGATCTCTGGAAACACCATATATTTT. Its translation is CASSRQISGNTIYF.